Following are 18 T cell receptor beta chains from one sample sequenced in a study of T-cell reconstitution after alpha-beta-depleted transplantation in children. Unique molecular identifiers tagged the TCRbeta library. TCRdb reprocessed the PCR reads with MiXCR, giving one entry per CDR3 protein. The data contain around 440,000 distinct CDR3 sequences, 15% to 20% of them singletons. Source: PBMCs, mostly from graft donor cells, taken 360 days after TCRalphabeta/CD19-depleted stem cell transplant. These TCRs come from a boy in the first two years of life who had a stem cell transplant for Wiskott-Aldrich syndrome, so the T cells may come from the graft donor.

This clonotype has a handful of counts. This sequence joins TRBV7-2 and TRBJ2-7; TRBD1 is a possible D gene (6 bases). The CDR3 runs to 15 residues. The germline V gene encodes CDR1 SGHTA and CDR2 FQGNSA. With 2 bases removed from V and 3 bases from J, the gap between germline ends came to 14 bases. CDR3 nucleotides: TGTGCCAGCAGCTTATTAGGACCAGGGGTCTACGAGCAGTACTTC. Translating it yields CASSLLGPGVYEQYF.

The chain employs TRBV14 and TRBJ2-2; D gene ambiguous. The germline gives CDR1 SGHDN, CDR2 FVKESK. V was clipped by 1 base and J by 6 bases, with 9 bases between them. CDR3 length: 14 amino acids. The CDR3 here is CASSQVGWAGELFF. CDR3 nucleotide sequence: TGTGCCAGCAGCCAAGTAGGGTGGGCCGGGGAGCTGTTTTTT.

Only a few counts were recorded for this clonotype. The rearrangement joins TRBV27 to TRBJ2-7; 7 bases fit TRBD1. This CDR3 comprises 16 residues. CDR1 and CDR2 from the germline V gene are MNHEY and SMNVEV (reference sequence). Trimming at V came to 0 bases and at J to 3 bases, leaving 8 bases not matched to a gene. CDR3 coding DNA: TGTGCCAGCAGTTTATCCCTCAAGGGGGCGGGCTACGAGCAGTACTTC. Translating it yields CASSLSLKGAGYEQYF.

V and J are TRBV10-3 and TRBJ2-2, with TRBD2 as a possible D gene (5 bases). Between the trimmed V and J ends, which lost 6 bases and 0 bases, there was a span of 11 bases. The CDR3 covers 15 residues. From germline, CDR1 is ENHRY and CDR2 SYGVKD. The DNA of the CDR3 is TGTGCCATCAGGGGAGCGTTTTCGAACACCGGGGAGCTGTTTTTT. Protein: CAIRGAFSNTGELFF.

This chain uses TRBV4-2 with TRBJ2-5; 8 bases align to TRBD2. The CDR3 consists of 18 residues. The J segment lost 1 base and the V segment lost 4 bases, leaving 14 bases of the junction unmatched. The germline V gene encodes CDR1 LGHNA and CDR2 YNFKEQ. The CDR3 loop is CASSRRSIAGGLQETQYF. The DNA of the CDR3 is TGTGCCAGCAGCCGTCGTTCTATTGCGGGGGGCCTCCAAGAGACCCAGTACTTC.

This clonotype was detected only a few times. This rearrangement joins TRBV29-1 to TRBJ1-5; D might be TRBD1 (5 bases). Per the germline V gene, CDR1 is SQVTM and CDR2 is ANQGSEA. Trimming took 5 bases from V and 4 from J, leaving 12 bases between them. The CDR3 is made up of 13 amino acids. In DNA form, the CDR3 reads TGCAGCGTTACTGGAGGGGTAAATCAGCCCCAGCATTTT. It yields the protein CSVTGGVNQPQHF. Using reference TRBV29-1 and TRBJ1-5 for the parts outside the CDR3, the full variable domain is SAVISQKPSRDICQRGTSLTIQCQVDSQVTMMFWYRQQPGQSLTLIATANQGSEATYESGFVIDKFPISRPNLTFSTLTVSNMSPEDSSIYLCSVTGGVNQPQHFGDGTRLSIL.

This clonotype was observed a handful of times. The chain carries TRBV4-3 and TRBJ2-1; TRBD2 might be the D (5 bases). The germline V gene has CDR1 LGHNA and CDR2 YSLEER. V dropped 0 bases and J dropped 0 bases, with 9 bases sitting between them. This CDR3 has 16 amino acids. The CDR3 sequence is CASSQDWAGSYNEQFF. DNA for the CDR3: TGCGCCAGCAGCCAAGATTGGGCGGGCTCCTACAATGAGCAGTTCTTC.

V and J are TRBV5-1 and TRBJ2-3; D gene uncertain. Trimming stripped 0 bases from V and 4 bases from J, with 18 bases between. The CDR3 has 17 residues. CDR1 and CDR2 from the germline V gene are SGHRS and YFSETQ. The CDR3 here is CASSLGPIRASPDTQYF. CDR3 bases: TGCGCCAGCAGCTTGGGGCCAATAAGGGCATCCCCAGATACGCAGTATTTT.

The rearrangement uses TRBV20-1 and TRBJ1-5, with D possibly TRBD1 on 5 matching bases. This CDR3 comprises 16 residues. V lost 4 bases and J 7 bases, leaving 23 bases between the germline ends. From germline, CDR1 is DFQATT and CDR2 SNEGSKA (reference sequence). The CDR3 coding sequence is TGCAGTGCTAATCGGGACTCAAACAGAGCCCGGCAGCCCCAGCATTTT. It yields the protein CSANRDSNRARQPQHF.

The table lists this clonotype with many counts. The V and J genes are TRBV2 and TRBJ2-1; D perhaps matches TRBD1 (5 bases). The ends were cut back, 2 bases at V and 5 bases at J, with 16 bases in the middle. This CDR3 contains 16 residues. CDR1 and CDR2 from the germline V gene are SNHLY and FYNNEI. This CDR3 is CASSEQGAPYDNEQFF. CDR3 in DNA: TGTGCCAGCAGTGAACAAGGGGCCCCCTATGACAATGAGCAGTTCTTC.

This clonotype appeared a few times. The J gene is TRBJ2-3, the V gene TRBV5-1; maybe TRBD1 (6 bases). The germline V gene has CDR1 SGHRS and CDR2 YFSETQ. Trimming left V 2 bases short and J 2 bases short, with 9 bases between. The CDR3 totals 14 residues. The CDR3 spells CASSFRQATDTQYF. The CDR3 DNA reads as TGCGCCAGCAGCTTTCGACAGGCCACAGATACGCAGTATTTT.

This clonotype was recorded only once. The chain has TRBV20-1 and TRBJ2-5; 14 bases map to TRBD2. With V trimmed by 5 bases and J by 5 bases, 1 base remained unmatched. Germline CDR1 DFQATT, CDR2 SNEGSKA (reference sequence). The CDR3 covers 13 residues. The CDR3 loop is CSARLAGGETQYF. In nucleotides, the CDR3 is TGCAGTGCTCGACTAGCGGGGGGGGAGACCCAGTACTTC.

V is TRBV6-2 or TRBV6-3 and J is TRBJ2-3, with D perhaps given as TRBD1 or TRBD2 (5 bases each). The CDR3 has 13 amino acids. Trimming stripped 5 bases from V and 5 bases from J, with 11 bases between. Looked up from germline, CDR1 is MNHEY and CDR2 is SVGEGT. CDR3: CASSSARGDTQYF. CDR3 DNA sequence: TGTGCCAGCAGTAGTGCGAGGGGAGATACGCAGTATTTT.

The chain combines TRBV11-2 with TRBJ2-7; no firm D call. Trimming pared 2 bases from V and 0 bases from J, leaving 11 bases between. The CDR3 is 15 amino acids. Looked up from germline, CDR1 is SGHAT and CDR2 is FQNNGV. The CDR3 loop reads CASSLTSKDSYEQYF. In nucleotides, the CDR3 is TGTGCCAGCAGCTTAACTTCAAAGGACTCCTACGAGCAGTACTTC.

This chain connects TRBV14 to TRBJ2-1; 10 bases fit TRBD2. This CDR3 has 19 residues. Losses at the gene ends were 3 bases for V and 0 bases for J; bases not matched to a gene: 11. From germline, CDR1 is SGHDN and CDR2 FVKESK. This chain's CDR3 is CASSHYSPSGGHSYNEQFF. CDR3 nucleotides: TGTGCCAGCAGCCACTATAGTCCTAGCGGGGGCCACTCCTACAATGAGCAGTTCTTC.

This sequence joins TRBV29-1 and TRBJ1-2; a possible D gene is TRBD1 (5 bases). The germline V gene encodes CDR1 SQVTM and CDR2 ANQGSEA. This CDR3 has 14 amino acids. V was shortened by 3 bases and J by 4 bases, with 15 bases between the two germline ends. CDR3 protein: CSVDPRTTIYGYTF. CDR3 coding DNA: TGCAGCGTTGACCCTCGGACAACTATCTATGGCTACACCTTC.

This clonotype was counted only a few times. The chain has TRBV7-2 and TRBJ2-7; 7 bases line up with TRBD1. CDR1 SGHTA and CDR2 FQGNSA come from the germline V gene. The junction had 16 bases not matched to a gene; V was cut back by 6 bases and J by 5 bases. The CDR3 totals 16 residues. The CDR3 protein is CASSGQAPRKFHEQYF. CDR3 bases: TGTGCCAGCAGTGGACAGGCGCCTAGAAAGTTCCACGAGCAGTACTTC. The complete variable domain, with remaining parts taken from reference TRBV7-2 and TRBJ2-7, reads GAGVSQSPSNKVTEKGKDVELRCDPISGHTALYWYRQSLGQGLEFLIYFQGNSAPDKSGLPSDRFSAERTGGSVSTLTIQRTQQEDSAVYLCASSGQAPRKFHEQYFGPGTRLTVT.

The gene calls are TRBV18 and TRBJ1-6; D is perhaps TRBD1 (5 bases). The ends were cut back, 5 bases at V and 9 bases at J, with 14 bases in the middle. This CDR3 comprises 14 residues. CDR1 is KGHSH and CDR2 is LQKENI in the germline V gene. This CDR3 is CASSSQEGISPLHF. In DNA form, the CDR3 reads TGTGCCAGCTCATCCCAGGAGGGGATTTCACCCCTCCACTTT.